These T cell receptor beta chains were read from a single sample in a study of blood T cells in healthy people across ages. Via MiXCR, TCRdb re-called the 5' RACE reads, giving one row per CDR3 protein. Of around 800,000 distinct CDR3 sequences in the sample, roughly 46% were seen once. The sample consisted of blood. These TCRs come from a man older than 75 in good health. CDR3s include the opening cysteine and the closing phenylalanine or tryptophan. D genes are given only for firm matches. Where a row states a size, it is once, few, many or the class of an expanded clone; other rows omit it.

TRBV20-1	TRBD2	TRBJ2-1	NA	TGCAGTGCTAGATACTTAGCGGGGGAAGCCTACAATGAGCAGTTCTTC	CSARYLAGEAYNEQFF
TRBV5-1	TRBD1	TRBJ1-1	many	TGCGCCAGCAGCCCCGGGACAGAGAACACTGAAGCTTTCTTT	CASSPGTENTEAFF
TRBV2	NA	TRBJ2-3	once	TGTGCCAACAAACCCGGGGTTAGCACAGATACGCAGTATTTT	CANKPGVSTDTQYF
TRBV20-1	TRBD2	TRBJ2-1	NA	TGCAGTGTCCTACTAGCGGGTCTCAATGAGCAGTTCTTC	CSVLLAGLNEQFF
TRBV5-5	NA	TRBJ2-7	NA	TGTGCCAGCAGCTTACCGGCCCGGGGCGAGCAGTACTTC	CASSLPARGEQYF
TRBV6-5	NA	TRBJ2-7	NA	TGTGCCAGCAGTTATGGTCAGAGCTCCTACGAGCAGTACTTC	CASSYGQSSYEQYF
TRBV6-5	TRBD1	TRBJ1-4	NA	TGTGCCAGCAGAGGATATTCGGGACAGGGTAGCGAAAAACTGTTTTTT	CASRGYSGQGSEKLFF
TRBV7-2	NA	TRBJ2-7	NA	TGTGCCAGCAGCGCCGCCGGGACATCAGACTACGAGCAGTACTTC	CASSAAGTSDYEQYF
TRBV2	NA	TRBJ1-2	NA	TGTGCCAGCATACCGGGAGAATTTTATGGCTACACCTTC	CASIPGEFYGYTF
TRBV20-1	TRBD1	TRBJ2-1	NA	TGCAGTGCTAGTGTTGTGGCAGGGGGCTTTGGGGAGCAGTTCTTC	CSASVVAGGFGEQFF
TRBV10-3	NA	TRBJ1-6	few	TGTGCCATCAGTTTGGGGGCCTATAATTCACCCCTCCACTTT	CAISLGAYNSPLHF
TRBV2	TRBD1	TRBJ1-6	NA	TGTGCCAGCACTAAATCCCGGGACAGAGATTCACCCCTCCACTTT	CASTKSRDRDSPLHF
TRBV29-1	NA	TRBJ2-7	many	TGCAGCGTTGAAGATAAGGGATACGAGCAGTACTTC	CSVEDKGYEQYF
TRBV5-1	NA	TRBJ1-4	NA	TGCGCCAGCACCCTTGATCATGAAAAACTGTTTTTT	CASTLDHEKLFF
TRBV3-1	TRBD2	TRBJ2-7	NA	TGTGCCAGCAGCCCAATTGGGACTAGCGGGAGGGCCTACGAGCAGTACTTC	CASSPIGTSGRAYEQYF
TRBV7-2	NA	TRBJ1-2	NA	TGTGCCAGCAGCTTAGGGTTTGTCTATGGCTACACCTTC	CASSLGFVYGYTF
TRBV7-2	NA	TRBJ2-7	many	TGTGCCAGCAGCTTAGACTTCAGTGACCACGAGCAGTACTTC	CASSLDFSDHEQYF
TRBV9	TRBD2	TRBJ2-1	NA	TGTGCCAGCAGCGCCGGGACTAGCGGGGCCCATGAGCAGTTCTTC	CASSAGTSGAHEQFF
TRBV27	NA	TRBJ2-7	NA	TGTGCCAGCAGTGTGGCGAGGTCAGCCTACGAGCAGTACTTC	CASSVARSAYEQYF
TRBV24-1	TRBD1	TRBJ2-3	NA	TGTGCCACCAGTGAAGGGGTTTGGAGGACAGGGGTTGGAGATACGCAGTATTTT	CATSEGVWRTGVGDTQYF
TRBV28	TRBD1	TRBJ1-2	NA	TGTGCCAGCAGTACCGCGACAGGGTATATCTATGGCTACACCTTC	CASSTATGYIYGYTF
TRBV7-8	NA	TRBJ2-1	few	TGTGCCAGCAGCCCATCCCCTACTAGGAGCGAGCAGTTCTTC	CASSPSPTRSEQFF
TRBV20-1	NA	TRBJ1-5	NA	TGCAGTGCTAGGTCTTCGGGGAACCAGCCCCAGCATTTT	CSARSSGNQPQHF
TRBV9	TRBD2	TRBJ2-1	many	TGTGCCAGCAGCGCCCGTAGCGGGCTCGGGGGACGGAATGAGCAGTTCTTC	CASSARSGLGGRNEQFF
TRBV4-2	NA	TRBJ2-2	NA	TGTGCCAGCAGCCAAGGACGTTCGAACACCGGGGAGCTGTTTTTT	CASSQGRSNTGELFF
TRBV20-1	TRBD2	TRBJ2-1	NA	TGCAGTGCTAGTAGGCTAGCGGGAGCCCCCTTCCACAATGAGCAGTTCTTC	CSASRLAGAPFHNEQFF
TRBV15	NA	TRBJ2-7	many	TGTGCCACCAGCCGAGGGGGACTAATCGCCTACGAGCAGTACTTC	CATSRGGLIAYEQYF
TRBV7-9	NA	TRBJ1-1	NA	TGTGCCAGCAGCGACAATCGACAGCTATATGAAGCTTTCTTT	CASSDNRQLYEAFF
TRBV3-1	TRBD1	TRBJ2-1	once	TGTGCCAGCAGCCAAGTTGGGACAGGGGGATACAATGAGCAGTTCTTC	CASSQVGTGGYNEQFF
TRBV6-5	TRBD1	TRBJ2-1	many	TGTGCCAGCAGTTCGACCGGGACAGGGGTAGATGAGCAGTTCTTC	CASSSTGTGVDEQFF
TRBV6-5	TRBD1	TRBJ1-1	NA	TGTGCCAGCAGTTACGAGAGACAGGGGGTAAACACTGAAGCTTTCTTT	CASSYERQGVNTEAFF
TRBV29-1	TRBD1	TRBJ1-2	NA	TGCAGCGTTACAATAATTGGACAGGGGGCCCGAGGCTACACCTTC	CSVTIIGQGARGYTF
TRBV10-3	NA	TRBJ2-5	NA	TGTGCCATCAGTCCGGGGCAGTCAGAAGAGACCCAGTACTTC	CAISPGQSEETQYF
TRBV28	NA	TRBJ2-1	NA	TGTGCCAGCTCTACCGGGCCCTCCCTCTACAATGAGCAGTTCTTC	CASSTGPSLYNEQFF
TRBV20-1	NA	TRBJ2-5	NA	TGCAGTGCTAGCCAACTAGCTGGAGAGACCCAGTACTTC	CSASQLAGETQYF
TRBV9	NA	TRBJ1-1	NA	TGTGCCAGCAGCGGTGACCCAGGGACTGAAGCTTTCTTT	CASSGDPGTEAFF
TRBV5-6	TRBD2	TRBJ2-2	NA	TGTGCCAGCAGCTTTACGGGGAGGGACACCGGGGAGCTGTTTTTT	CASSFTGRDTGELFF
TRBV12-3/TRBV12-4	NA	TRBJ2-7	NA	TGTGCCAGCAGTTTCCTGGCGGGGCTATACAATGAGCAGTACTTC	CASSFLAGLYNEQYF
TRBV7-8	TRBD2	TRBJ2-1	once	TGTGCCAGCAGCCACAGGACTAGCGGGAGGCTTTACAATGAGCAGTTCTTC	CASSHRTSGRLYNEQFF
TRBV24-1	TRBD1	TRBJ1-5	NA	TGTGCCACCAGTGAAGGGACAGGGATTAGCAATCAGCCCCAGCATTTT	CATSEGTGISNQPQHF
TRBV4-1	TRBD1	TRBJ1-1	NA	TGCGCCAGCAGCCAAGTAATCATGGGACAGCTGACTTTTAACACTGAAGCTTTCTTT	CASSQVIMGQLTFNTEAFF
TRBV12-3/TRBV12-4	TRBD1	TRBJ2-3	many	TGTGCCAGCAGTTTAGGGACAGGGGGCAACACAGATACGCAGTATTTT	CASSLGTGGNTDTQYF
TRBV28	NA	TRBJ2-7	few	TGTGCCAGCAGTTTGGGCGGATACCCTAACGAGCAGTACTTC	CASSLGGYPNEQYF
TRBV20-1	NA	TRBJ2-1	NA	TGCAGTGCTAGAGAAGGTCTAGGCCGCCCAAGCTCCTACAATGAGCAGTTCTTC	CSAREGLGRPSSYNEQFF
TRBV7-8	NA	TRBJ2-1	many	TGTGCCAGCAGCTTAGCGTCGGAGGGGGCCTCCTACAATGAGCAGTTCTTC	CASSLASEGASYNEQFF
TRBV9	NA	TRBJ2-1	NA	TGTGCCAGCAGCGGACTAGTAAATGAGCAGTTCTTC	CASSGLVNEQFF
TRBV20-1	NA	TRBJ1-1	NA	TGCAGTGCTAACGCGATGGGCACTGAAGCTTTCTTT	CSANAMGTEAFF
TRBV12-3/TRBV12-4	NA	TRBJ2-1	many	TGTGCCAGCAGTTTATTTTTGGGTTACAATGAGCAGTTCTTC	CASSLFLGYNEQFF
TRBV7-9	NA	TRBJ2-5	NA	TGTGCCAGCAGCTTAGACGTAGGGTTGGTGGAGACCCAGTACTTC	CASSLDVGLVETQYF
TRBV9	NA	TRBJ2-5	once	TGTGCCAGCAGCCAGCGTGGGCCCCTCAGAGGAGGGACCCAGTACTTC	CASSQRGPLRGGTQYF
TRBV29-1	NA	TRBJ2-5	few	TGCAGCGTTGAAGACAAAAGGAGCGGAGCCCTTTCGGCGACCCAGTACTTC	CSVEDKRSGALSATQYF
TRBV12-3/TRBV12-4	TRBD1	TRBJ2-1	once	TGTGCCAGCAGTCGAACGGACAGGCACAGTGAGCAGTTCTTC	CASSRTDRHSEQFF
TRBV7-2	TRBD1	TRBJ2-7	NA	TGTGCCAGCAGCTTAGAAATTGGGACAGGGAGTAATGAGCAGTACTTC	CASSLEIGTGSNEQYF
TRBV18	NA	TRBJ2-1	NA	TGTGCCAGCTCACGGGACGGGGGAAAGATCCATGAGCAGTTCTTC	CASSRDGGKIHEQFF